Listed below are T cell receptor beta chains from one sample, sequenced in a study of cytomegalovirus exposure and HLA in healthy donors. This table comes from immunoSEQ multiplex PCR, and its TCRdb copy is limited to in-frame clones, with some not included. Among about 140,000 clones listed, approximately 82% were seen once. The sequenced sample was PBMCs. Receptors originate from a man between 18 and 35 years old in good health and CMV-seropositive. CDR3s include the opening cysteine and the closing phenylalanine or tryptophan. A D gene is named only where the DNA matches it firmly. Clone size is not always given. Where it is, it says once, few, many or a class for expanded clones.

- TRBJ2-7 - TRBV28 CASSSTVSSYEQYF TGTGCCAGCTCCTCGACTGTTAGCTCCTACGAGCAGTACTTC
- TRBJ2-2 - TRBV6-1 CASSEAWGAGELFF TGTGCCAGCAGTGAAGCTTGGGGGGCCGGGGAGCTGTTTTTT
TRBD2 TRBJ2-7 - TRBV2 CASSELIAGSSYEQYF TGTGCCAGCAGTGAACTAATAGCGGGGAGCTCCTACGAGCAGTACTTC
TRBD2 TRBJ2-7 - TRBV4-1 CASSQEASGNSYEQYF TGCGCCAGCAGCCAAGAGGCTAGCGGCAACTCCTACGAGCAGTACTTC
TRBD2 TRBJ2-7 once TRBV19 CATGTSGSSEQYF TGTGCCACCGGGACTAGCGGGAGTAGCGAGCAGTACTTC
- TRBJ1-3 once TRBV28 CASGSQGSGNTIYF TGTGCCAGTGGTTCTCAGGGATCTGGAAACACCATATATTTT
- TRBJ1-4 - TRBV4-1 CASSQDITGMVSTNEKLFF TGCGCCAGCAGCCAAGATATTACAGGGATGGTTTCAACTAATGAAAAACTGTTTTTT
TRBD2 TRBJ2-1 - TRBV14 CASSLLAGGNEQFF TGTGCCAGCAGCTTACTAGCGGGAGGCAATGAGCAGTTCTTC
TRBD2 TRBJ2-1 - TRBV19 CASSIKRGGNEQFF TGTGCCAGTAGTATTAAGCGGGGCGGGAATGAGCAGTTCTTC
- TRBJ2-6 - TRBV11-3 CASSSTELSGANVLTF TGTGCCAGCAGCTCTACAGAGCTCTCTGGGGCCAACGTCCTGACTTTC
- TRBJ1-1 once TRBV30 CAWSLSGGMIEAFF TGTGCCTGGAGTTTGAGTGGGGGCATGATTGAAGCTTTCTTT
- TRBJ2-7 - TRBV7-2 CASSLDRARGYEQYF TGTGCCAGCAGCTTGGACCGGGCCCGGGGCTACGAGCAGTACTTC
TRBD1 TRBJ1-2 once TRBV30 CAWNGGTGYEGYTF TGTGCCTGGAATGGGGGGACAGGGTACGAGGGCTACACCTTC
TRBD1 TRBJ1-4 - TRBV5-6 CASSFGQGAWYEKLFF TGTGCCAGCAGCTTTGGACAGGGGGCCTGGTATGAAAAACTGTTTTTT
TRBD1 TRBJ1-2 - TRBV19 CASSPTGGLRKDGYTF TGTGCCAGTAGTCCCACAGGGGGCCTTAGGAAAGATGGCTACACCTTC
TRBD2 TRBJ2-1 - TRBV5-6 CASSTTRGDEQFF TGTGCCAGCAGCACCACCCGGGGGGATGAGCAGTTCTTC
- TRBJ2-5 - TRBV5-1 CASRGSGTGVETRYF TGCGCCAGCAGAGGTTCGGGAACGGGTGTGGAGACCCGGTACTTC
TRBD1 TRBJ1-5 - TRBV19 CASISAGGFVNQPQHF TGTGCCAGTATTTCCGCAGGGGGGTTCGTCAATCAGCCCCAGCATTTT
- TRBJ1-6 - TRBV28 CASSSPGQYNSPLHF TGTGCCAGCAGTTCCCCCGGACAGTATAATTCACCCCTCCACTTT
TRBD2 TRBJ2-3 - TRBV6-1 CASSERWREGQGSQYF TGTGCCAGCAGTGAACGCTGGCGGGAGGGCCAAGGATCGCAGTATTTT
TRBD2 TRBJ2-7 - TRBV2 CASSWLAGGYEQYF TGTGCCAGCAGTTGGCTAGCGGGAGGGTACGAGCAGTACTTC
- TRBJ1-1 - TRBV13 CASSSDLYRENTEAFF TGTGCCAGCAGCTCGGATCTTTACCGGGAGAACACTGAAGCTTTCTTT
TRBD2 TRBJ2-5 - TRBV7-9 CASSYRLAGRSLQETQYF TGTGCCAGCAGCTACAGACTAGCGGGAAGGAGCCTGCAAGAGACCCAGTACTTC
- TRBJ1-2 - TRBV5-1 CASSFRLDSGSTKYGYTF TGCGCCAGCAGCTTCCGCCTAGACTCCGGGTCAACCAAATATGGCTACACCTTC
TRBD1 TRBJ2-7 - TRBV6-5 CASSYGHRGYYEQYF TGTGCCAGCAGTTACGGGCACAGGGGGTACTACGAGCAGTACTTC
TRBD2 TRBJ2-6 - TRBV4-2 CASSQAGGIHSGANVLTF TGTGCCAGCAGCCAAGCGGGGGGGATACACTCTGGGGCCAACGTCCTGACTTTC
- TRBJ2-2 - TRBV30 CAWRAHTGELFF TGTGCCTGGAGGGCCCACACCGGGGAGCTGTTTTTT
TRBD1 TRBJ1-1 once TRBV27 CASSRQGWGTEAFF TGTGCCAGCAGTAGACAGGGCTGGGGCACTGAAGCTTTCTTT
- TRBJ2-5 - TRBV21-1 CASSSRVFGETQYF TGTGCCAGCAGCTCCAGGGTATTCGGAGAGACCCAGTACTTC
- TRBJ2-1 - TRBV19 CASRSTLNNEQFF TGTGCCAGTAGGTCGACACTTAACAATGAGCAGTTCTTC
- TRBJ1-4 once TRBV5-1 CASSLFPGEKLFF TGCGCCAGCAGCTTGTTTCCCGGGGAAAAACTGTTTTTT
- TRBJ2-7 few TRBV19 CASSRGHSYEQYF TGTGCCAGTAGTAGGGGACACTCCTACGAGCAGTACTTC
- TRBJ1-4 once TRBV5-8 CASSLGGAWEKLFF TGTGCCAGCAGCTTAGGAGGGGCCTGGGAAAAACTGTTTTTT
TRBD2 TRBJ2-7 - TRBV10-2 CASSDTLRGGTTNF TGCGCCAGCAGTGACACCTTAAGGGGAGGGACTACAAACTTC
- TRBJ2-7 once TRBV5-1 CASSGTGVRSSTGSYEQYF TGCGCCAGCAGTGGGACTGGGGTACGGTCCTCCACGGGATCCTACGAGCAGTACTTC
TRBD1 TRBJ1-5 once TRBV27 CASSSDRFSNQPQHF TGTGCCAGCAGTTCGGACAGGTTTAGCAATCAGCCCCAGCATTTT
- TRBJ2-1 - TRBV4-1 CASSQDQIYNEQFF TGCGCCAGCAGCCAAGATCAAATCTACAATGAGCAGTTCTTC
- TRBJ2-4 once TRBV7-9 CASSLLLDLSIQYF TGTGCCAGCAGCCTGTTATTAGATCTAAGCATTCAGTACTTC
TRBD1 TRBJ2-5 once TRBV6-5 CASSPDRQETQYF TGTGCCAGCAGCCCGGACAGGCAAGAGACCCAGTACTTC
- TRBJ2-3 few TRBV5-1 CASSVAGTYSTDTQYF TGCGCCAGCAGCGTTGCCGGGACATATAGCACAGATACGCAGTATTTT
- TRBJ2-1 - TRBV7-9 CASSPLRVREQFF TGTGCCAGCAGCCCCTTACGGGTTCGGGAGCAGTTCTTC
- TRBJ1-2 - TRBV19 CASSRTGPYGYTF TGTGCCAGTAGTAGAACAGGGCCCTATGGCTACACCTTC
- TRBJ2-5 - TRBV4-1 CASSQPLSSIQETQYF TGCGCCAGCAGCCAACCGCTGTCCAGTATCCAAGAGACCCAGTACTTC
TRBD2 TRBJ2-7 - TRBV10-2 CASSSSGSNSYEQYF TGCGCCAGCAGTTCTAGCGGGAGTAACTCCTACGAGCAGTACTTC
TRBD1 TRBJ1-2 - TRBV28 CASSLFTTGGSNYGYTF TGTGCCAGCAGTTTATTCACGACAGGGGGATCCAACTATGGCTACACCTTC
TRBD1 TRBJ1-1 - TRBV28 CASSPYRGMNTEAFF TGTGCCAGCAGTCCGTACAGGGGCATGAACACTGAAGCTTTCTTT
- TRBJ2-3 - TRBV4-1 CASSPPADTQYF TGCGCCAGCAGCCCCCCCGCAGATACGCAGTATTTT
TRBD2 TRBJ2-1 few TRBV9 CASSSTSGYYNEQFF TGTGCCAGCAGCTCTACTAGCGGTTATTACAATGAGCAGTTCTTC
- TRBJ2-1 - TRBV7-9 CASTSRGGTYNEQFF TGTGCCAGCACTTCTCGGGGAGGAACTTACAATGAGCAGTTCTTC